These 14 T cell receptor beta chains share one sample of origin, sequenced in a study of CD8 T cells in Susac syndrome (dated by TCRdb to about 2019). Libraries were prepared through the immunoSEQ multiplex PCR assay. RNA was extracted with the RNeasy kit and roughly 0.45 to 1 ug was reverse transcribed using random hexamers. The raw public reads went through TCRdb reprocessing: fastp at Q25, MiXCR clone calling, in-frame beta chains kept. Rows are unified per CDR3 protein, each entry keeping the most common DNA and genes. The sample table lists about 130,000 distinct CDR3 sequences, 90% to 95% of them with a count of one. The ten largest clones add up to around 0.12% of the sample. Source material: CD4+ T cells from PBMCs. The receptors were sampled from a human donor in good health.

The chain is built from TRBV20-1 and TRBJ2-5; 15 nucleotides agree with TRBD2. The V and J ends lost 2 bases and 5 bases, in that order; junction bases with no gene match: 6. The CDR3 consists of 16 residues. Germline-derived CDR1 and CDR2 are DFQATT and SNEGSKA (reference sequence). The CDR3 protein is CSARLPGLAGGETQYF. The CDR3 DNA follows: TGCAGTGCTAGACTCCCAGGACTAGCGGGAGGGGAGACCCAGTACTTC.

The chain recombines TRBV20-1 with TRBJ2-1; 9 bases map to TRBD2. CDR3 length: 13 amino acids. Germline V gene lookup returns CDR1 DFQATT and CDR2 SNEGSKA (reference sequence). Losses at the gene ends were 6 bases for V and 6 bases for J; bases not matched to a gene: 6. CDR3 sequence reads: CSARRSGSNEQFF. CDR3 sequence (DNA): TGCAGTGCACGACGTAGCGGGAGCAATGAGCAGTTCTTC.

V gene TRBV5-4 combines with J gene TRBJ1-2; a weak D match, TRBD1 (6 bases). From germline, CDR1 is SGHNT and CDR2 YYREEE (reference sequence). There are 14 residues in the CDR3. Trimming took 3 bases from V and 2 from J, leaving 11 bases between them. In DNA, the CDR3 is TGTGCCAGCAGCTCTTACGACAGGAACTATGGCTACACCTTC. This translates into CASSSYDRNYGYTF.

This chain joins TRBV6-1 and TRBJ2-3; no firm D call. The CDR3 is made up of 15 amino acids. V dropped 6 bases and J dropped 5 bases, with 18 bases sitting between them. CDR1 MNHNS and CDR2 SASEGT come from the germline V gene. Here the CDR3 reads CASSQRLVGLDTQYF. The CDR3 nucleotides read TGTGCCAGCAGCCAAAGGCTGGTGGGTTTAGATACGCAGTATTTT.

This rearrangement joins TRBV3-1 to TRBJ2-7, with 10 bases lining up with TRBD2. The CDR3 is made up of 15 amino acids. The germline V gene has CDR1 LGHDT and CDR2 YNNKEL (reference sequence). J gave up 9 bases and V 4 bases, and 12 bases lay outside the gene matches. The CDR3 bases are TGTGCCAGCAGCCCATTAGCGGGAGGCCCTACGGGGCAGTACTTC. This sequence encodes CASSPLAGGPTGQYF.

This clonotype has only a few counts. The CDR3 loop reads CSVRGAGSGANVLTF. The CDR3 DNA sequence: TGCAGCGTACGGGGGGCCGGCTCTGGGGCCAACGTCCTGACTTTC. The chain links TRBV29-1 to TRBJ2-6; possibly TRBD2 for D (7 bases). V dropped 6 bases and J dropped 0 bases, with 12 bases sitting between them. This CDR3 contains 15 residues. Looked up from germline, CDR1 is SQVTM and CDR2 is ANQGSEA.

The gene calls are TRBV5-1 and TRBJ2-7; 8 bases line up with TRBD1. Germline CDR1 SGHRS, CDR2 YFSETQ. The CDR3 has 14 residues. V lost 0 bases, J lost 5 bases, and 4 bases stayed unmatched. The CDR3 coding sequence is TGCGCCAGCAGCTTGGGGACAGGGTATAACGAGCAGTACTTC. As protein: CASSLGTGYNEQYF.

CDR3 loop: CASSPGESNYGYTF. DNA of the CDR3: TGTGCCAGCTCACCGGGGGAATCGAACTATGGCTACACCTTC. The chain combines TRBV18 with TRBJ1-2; tentative D call: TRBD1 (5 bases). Germline V gene sequence: CDR1 KGHSH, CDR2 LQKENI. V was clipped by 3 bases and J by 2 bases, with 10 bases between them. There are 14 residues in the CDR3.

The V call is TRBV5-4, the J call TRBJ2-3; D unclear. The CDR3 covers 13 residues. V was shortened by 0 bases and J by 5 bases, with 7 bases between the two germline ends. CDR1 and CDR2 from the germline V gene are SGHNT and YYREEE (reference sequence). The CDR3 coding sequence is TGTGCCAGCAGCTTGGAAAAGATAGATACGCAGTATTTT. Translated, it gives CASSLEKIDTQYF.

The chain uses TRBV29-1 and TRBJ2-3; perhaps TRBD1 as D (5 bases). The germline gives CDR1 SQVTM, CDR2 ANQGSEA. This CDR3 has 10 amino acids. The V and J ends lost 6 bases and 14 bases respectively, with 15 bases between them. The CDR3 coding sequence is TGCAGCGTCCTATCGGACAATAGGTATTTT. It is translated as CSVLSDNRYF.

This clonotype was observed a few times. The rearrangement uses TRBV29-1 and TRBJ2-7; D is undetermined. The CDR3 has 14 residues. Germline lookup yields CDR1 SQVTM and CDR2 ANQGSEA. Trimming pared 4 bases from V and 0 bases from J, leaving 13 bases between. CDR3 DNA sequence: TGCAGCGTTGTCGGGTTGGCAGGCTCCTACGAGCAGTACTTC. It encodes CSVVGLAGSYEQYF.

The chain joins TRBV28 to TRBJ1-2, with 9 bases aligning to TRBD1. Germline values: CDR1 MDHEN, CDR2 SYDVKM. CDR3 length: 14 amino acids. The J segment lost 8 bases and the V segment lost 6 bases, leaving 10 bases of the junction unmatched. CDR3 in amino acids: CASRAGQGGRGYTF. CDR3 bases: TGTGCCAGCAGGGCGGGACAGGGAGGACGGGGCTACACCTTC.

The chain employs TRBV20-1 and TRBJ2-7; no reliable D call. The V gene lost 6 bases and the J gene lost 5 bases, with 11 bases spanning the gap. Germline CDR1 and CDR2: DFQATT and SNEGSKA (reference sequence). This CDR3 comprises 11 residues. CDR3 protein: CSAWGSHEQYF. CDR3 DNA sequence: TGCAGTGCCTGGGGTTCCCACGAGCAGTACTTC.

The chain links TRBV5-4 to TRBJ2-7, with TRBD2 matching over 7 bases. Unmatched junction bases numbered 7, after V lost 3 bases and J lost 4 bases. Germline lookup yields CDR1 SGHNT and CDR2 YYREEE (reference sequence). The CDR3 is 14 amino acids. The CDR3 protein is CASSWGGLVYEQYF. In DNA, the CDR3 is TGTGCCAGCAGCTGGGGGGGACTCGTATACGAGCAGTACTTC.